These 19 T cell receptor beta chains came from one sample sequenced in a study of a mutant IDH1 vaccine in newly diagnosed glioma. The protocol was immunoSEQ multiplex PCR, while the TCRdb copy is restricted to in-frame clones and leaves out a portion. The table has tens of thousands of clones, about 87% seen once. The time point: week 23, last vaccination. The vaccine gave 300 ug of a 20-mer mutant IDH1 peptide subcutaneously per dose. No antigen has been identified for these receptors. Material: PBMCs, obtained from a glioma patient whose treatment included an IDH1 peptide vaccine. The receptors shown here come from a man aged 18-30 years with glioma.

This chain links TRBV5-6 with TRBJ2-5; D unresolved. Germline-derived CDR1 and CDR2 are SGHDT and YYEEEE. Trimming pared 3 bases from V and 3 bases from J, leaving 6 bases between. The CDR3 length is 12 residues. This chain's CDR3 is CASSSLKETQYF. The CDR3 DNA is TGTGCCAGCAGCTCATTAAAAGAGACCCAGTACTTC.

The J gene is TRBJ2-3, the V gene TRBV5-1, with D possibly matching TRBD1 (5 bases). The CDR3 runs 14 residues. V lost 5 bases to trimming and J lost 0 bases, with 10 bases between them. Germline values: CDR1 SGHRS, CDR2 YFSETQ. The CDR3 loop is CASRRQGSTDTQYF. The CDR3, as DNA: TGCGCCAGCAGAAGGCAGGGTAGCACAGATACGCAGTATTTT.

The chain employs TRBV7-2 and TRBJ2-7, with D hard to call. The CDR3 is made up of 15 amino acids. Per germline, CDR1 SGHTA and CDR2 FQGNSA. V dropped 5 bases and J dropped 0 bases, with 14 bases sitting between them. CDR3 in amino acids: CASSPKADSSYEQYF. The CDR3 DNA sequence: TGTGCCAGCAGCCCCAAGGCGGATTCCTCCTACGAGCAGTACTTC.

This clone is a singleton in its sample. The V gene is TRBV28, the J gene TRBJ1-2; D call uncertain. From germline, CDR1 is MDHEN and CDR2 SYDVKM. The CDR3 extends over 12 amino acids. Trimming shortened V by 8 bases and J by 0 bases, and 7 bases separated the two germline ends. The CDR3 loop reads CASAGTNYGYTF. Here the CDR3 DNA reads TGTGCCAGCGCCGGGACTAACTATGGCTACACCTTC.

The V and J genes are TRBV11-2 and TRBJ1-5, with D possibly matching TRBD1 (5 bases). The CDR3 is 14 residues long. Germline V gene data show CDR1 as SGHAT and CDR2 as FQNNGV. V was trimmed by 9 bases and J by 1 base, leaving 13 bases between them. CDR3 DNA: TGTGCCAGGGCCCCGGGGCGGAGCAATCAGCCCCAGCATTTT. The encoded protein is CARAPGRSNQPQHF.

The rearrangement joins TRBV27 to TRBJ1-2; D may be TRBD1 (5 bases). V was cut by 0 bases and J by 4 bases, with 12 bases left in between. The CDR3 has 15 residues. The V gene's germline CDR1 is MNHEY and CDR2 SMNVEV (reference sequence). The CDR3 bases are TGTGCCAGCAGTTTATCGACGTCGGGGACCTATGGCTACACCTTC. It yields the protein CASSLSTSGTYGYTF.

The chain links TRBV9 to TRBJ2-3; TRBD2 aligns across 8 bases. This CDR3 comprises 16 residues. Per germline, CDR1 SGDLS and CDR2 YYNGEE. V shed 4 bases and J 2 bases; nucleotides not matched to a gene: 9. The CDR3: CASSPRSGGPTDTQYF. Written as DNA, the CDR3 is TGTGCCAGCAGCCCGCGGTCGGGGGGGCCCACAGATACGCAGTATTTT.

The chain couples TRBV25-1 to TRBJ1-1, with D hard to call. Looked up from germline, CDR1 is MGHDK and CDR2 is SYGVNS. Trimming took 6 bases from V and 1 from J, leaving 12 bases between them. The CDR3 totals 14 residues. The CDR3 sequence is CASSSIGRNTEAFF. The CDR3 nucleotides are TGTGCCAGCAGCTCCATCGGCAGGAACACTGAAGCTTTCTTT. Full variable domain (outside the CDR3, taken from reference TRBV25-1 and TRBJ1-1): EADIYQTPRYLVIGTGKKITLECSQTMGHDKMYWYQQDPGMELHLIHYSYGVNSTEKGDLSSESTVSRIRTEHFPLTLESARPSHTSQYLCASSSIGRNTEAFFGQGTRLTVV.

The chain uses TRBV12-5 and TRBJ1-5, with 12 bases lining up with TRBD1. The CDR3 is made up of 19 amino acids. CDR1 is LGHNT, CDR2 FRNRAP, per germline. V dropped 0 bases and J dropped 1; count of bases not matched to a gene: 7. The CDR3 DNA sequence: TGTGCTAGTGGTTTGGTACGGGGACAGGGGGCCGGCAGCAATCAGCCCCAGCATTTT. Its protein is CASGLVRGQGAGSNQPQHF.

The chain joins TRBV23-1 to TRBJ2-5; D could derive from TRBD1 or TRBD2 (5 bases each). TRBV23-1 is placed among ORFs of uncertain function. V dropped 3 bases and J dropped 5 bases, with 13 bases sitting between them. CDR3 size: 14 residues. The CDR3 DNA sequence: TGCGCCAGCAGTCAGTCCGAGGGGCGGGAGACCCAGTACTTC. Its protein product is CASSQSEGRETQYF.

The CDR3 DNA reads TGTGCCAGCAGCTTCCTCGGGACTAGCGGCCGAGGTGAGCAGTTCTTC. Protein sequence: CASSFLGTSGRGEQFF. The chain is built from TRBV5-4 and TRBJ2-1; 11 bases map to TRBD2. The V and J ends lost 2 bases and 9 bases, in that order; junction bases with no gene match: 10. The germline V gene encodes CDR1 SGHNT and CDR2 YYREEE (reference sequence). The CDR3 contains 16 residues.

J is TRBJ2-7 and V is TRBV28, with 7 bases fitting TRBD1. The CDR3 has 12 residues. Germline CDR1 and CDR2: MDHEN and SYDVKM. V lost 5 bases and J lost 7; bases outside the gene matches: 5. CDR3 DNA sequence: TGTGCCAGCAGTCCGACAGGGCTGGAGCAGTACTTC. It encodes CASSPTGLEQYF.

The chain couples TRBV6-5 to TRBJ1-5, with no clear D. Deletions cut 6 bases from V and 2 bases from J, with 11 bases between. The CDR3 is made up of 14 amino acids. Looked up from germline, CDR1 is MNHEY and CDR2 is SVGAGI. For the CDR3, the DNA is TGTGCCAGCAGAAAGGGCCAGGGCAATCAGCCCCAGCATTTT. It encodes CASRKGQGNQPQHF.

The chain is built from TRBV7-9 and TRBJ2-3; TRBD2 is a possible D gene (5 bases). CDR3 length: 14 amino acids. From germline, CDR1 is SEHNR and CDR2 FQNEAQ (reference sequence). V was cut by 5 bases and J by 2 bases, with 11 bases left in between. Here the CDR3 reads CASSRGGYTDTQYF. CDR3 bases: TGTGCCAGCAGCCGAGGCGGGTACACAGATACGCAGTATTTT.

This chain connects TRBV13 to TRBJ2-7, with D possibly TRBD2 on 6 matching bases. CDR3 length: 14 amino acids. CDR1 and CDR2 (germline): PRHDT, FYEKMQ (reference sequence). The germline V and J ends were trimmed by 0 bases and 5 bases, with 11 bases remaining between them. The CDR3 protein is CASSLGLARDEQYF. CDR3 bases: TGTGCCAGCAGCTTAGGACTAGCCCGTGACGAGCAGTACTTC.

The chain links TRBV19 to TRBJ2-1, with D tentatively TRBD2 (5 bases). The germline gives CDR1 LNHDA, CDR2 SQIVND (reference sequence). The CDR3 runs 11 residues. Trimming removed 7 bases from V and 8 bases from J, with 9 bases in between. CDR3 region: CASIRGYEQFF. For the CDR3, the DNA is TGTGCCAGTATTCGGGGATATGAGCAGTTCTTC. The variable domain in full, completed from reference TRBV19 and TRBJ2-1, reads DGGITQSPKYLFRKEGQNVTLSCEQNLNHDAMYWYRQDPGQGLRLIYYSQIVNDFQKGDIAEGYSVSREKKESFPLTVTSAQKNPTAFYLCASIRGYEQFFGPGTRLTVL.

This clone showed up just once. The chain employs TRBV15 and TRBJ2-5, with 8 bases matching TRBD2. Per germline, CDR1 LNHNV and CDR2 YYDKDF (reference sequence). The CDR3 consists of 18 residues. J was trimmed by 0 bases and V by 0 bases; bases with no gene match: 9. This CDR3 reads CATSRDSTGGRYQETQYF. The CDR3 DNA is TGTGCCACCAGCAGAGATTCTACGGGGGGGCGGTACCAAGAGACCCAGTACTTC. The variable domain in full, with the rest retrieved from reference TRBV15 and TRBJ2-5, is DAMVIQNPRYQVTQFGKPVTLSCSQTLNHNVMYWYQQKSSQAPKLLFHYYDKDFNNEADTPDNFQSRRPNTSFCFLDIRSPGLGDTAMYLCATSRDSTGGRYQETQYFGPGTRLLVL.

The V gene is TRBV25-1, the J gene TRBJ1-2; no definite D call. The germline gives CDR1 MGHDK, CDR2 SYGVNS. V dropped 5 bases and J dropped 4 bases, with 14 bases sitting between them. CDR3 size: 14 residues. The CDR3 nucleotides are TGTGCCAGCAGTCCCCCGGAGCCCCTCTATGGCTACACCTTC. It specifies CASSPPEPLYGYTF.

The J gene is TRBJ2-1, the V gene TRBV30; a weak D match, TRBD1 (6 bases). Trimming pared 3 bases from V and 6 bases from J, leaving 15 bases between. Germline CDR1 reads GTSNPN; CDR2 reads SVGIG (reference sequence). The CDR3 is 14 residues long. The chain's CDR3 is CAWSPRGTTNEQFF. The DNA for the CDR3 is TGTGCCTGGAGCCCCAGGGGAACCACCAATGAGCAGTTCTTC.